This TCR beta chain comes out of a study of cytomegalovirus exposure and HLA in healthy donors. Study-wide findings and caveats: Later analysis showed TCR association rates varying by HLA locus, highest for DRB1 and lowest for HLA-C.

This clone came up a few times. Its antigen remains unknown. This CDR3 region has 23 residues. Germline V CDR1 and CDR2: ENHRY, SYGVKD. The J segment lost 4 bases and the V segment lost 5 bases, leaving 27 bases of the junction unmatched. Use of 60 Vbeta and 13 Jbeta primers characterized the PCR. The assay was immunoSEQ multiplex PCR, and TCRdb's table has in-frame clones only and misses some. The data contain 45,000 to 75,000 clones, approximately 70% of them singletons. This TCR came from a woman aged 60-70 years in good health and CMV-seropositive. The sample comprised PBMCs. The gene calls are TRBV10-3 and TRBJ1-4, with 11 positions matching TRBD1. The chain's CDR3 is CAISPGDRRTARTGQGVNEKLFF. The DNA of the CDR3 is TGTGCCATCAGTCCCGGGGACAGGCGGACCGCCCGCACGGGACAGGGGGTTAATGAAAAACTGTTTTTT.